This entry is about one TCR beta chain. Which antigen it targets is not known. No qualities accompany the bases; no much larger clone lies one base away. Germline trimming amounts to 2 bases on V and 8 bases on J, with 5 as the count of junction bases outside the gene matches. From the germline V gene (reference sequence), CDR1 is LGHDT and CDR2 is YNNKEL. The CDR3 spans 15 residues, from the cysteine through the phenylalanine. Left in the record is the CDR3 DNA by itself, 45 bases read in frame from the first base. TCRbeta CDR3 regions were amplified from genomic DNA by means of the immunoSEQ Assay, a bias-controlled multiplex PCR. The paper's data handling went like this. Nucleated cell counts per sample were estimated from amplification of reference gene primers within the assay. Sequence reads were collapsed and filtered to measure the absolute abundance of every unique TCRbeta CDR3 rearrangement. For each sample, productive Simpson clonality was calculated as the square root of Simpson's diversity index across productive rearrangements. TCRdb mirrors the immuneACCESS table, restricted to in-frame sequences. Some clones are absent from its copies; in checked studies, under half trace to an unresolved V gene, and the reason for the others is unknown. V and J calls plus clone size are reproduced from that table; the DNA served to infer D and trimming. Present in this sample are about 100,000 clones, about 80% of which were seen just once. Roughly 31% of the sample lies in the top ten.

Collaborating institutions collected whole blood in K2EDTA tubes following their own protocols. For TCRbeta analysis, collaborators shipped samples as frozen whole blood, isolated PBMCs, or DNA extracted from either of those sample types. The data were taken from a study of blood T cell repertoires in COVID-19 (dated by TCRdb to 2018 to 2020). Regarding the complete study: Samples from collaborators originated in the United States, Italy and Spain and spanned both the acute and convalescent phases of COVID-19. Subjects who had been exposed to COVID-19, were actively infected with it, or had recovered from it provided the deeply sampled blood TCRbeta repertoires that made up the dataset. The material from the prospective study consisted of cDNA or gDNA derived from T cells, B-cell-depleted T cells, or PBMCs. The samples were drawn from two sources: the first 160 participants of the ongoing ImmuneRACE study, and 1,000 to 1,500 subjects contributed by 6 global collaborators. A freely available public database, intended as a resource for researchers studying the immune response to SARS-CoV-2, is where the repertoires were released. Sample metadata almost always included a de-identified subject ID, COVID-19 status, age in years and sex. HLA class I and class II types, where available, came from metadata supplied by the sample provider rather than from assay-based typing. The study at large found these results: Clinical and demographic metadata were provided uncurated, with the amount varying by source and participant.

Material: peripheral blood. The TCR originated in a man between 65 and 80 years old with active or convalescent COVID-19. This receptor chain uses TRBV3-1 (or the pseudogene TRBV3-2) and TRBJ1-4; 10 junctional bases match TRBD1. In nucleotide form, the sequence is TGTGCCAGCAGCCAATTTGGGACAGGGGCCGAAAAACTGTTTTTT. It translates as CASSQFGTGAEKLFF.